The present entry profiles one T cell receptor (beta chain) with its context. The target antigen is unknown. Those patients with uncontrolled infection, other autoimmune disease, pregnancy or lactation were excluded. The CDR3 regions of TCR beta were amplified from RNA transcripts. RT-PCR in the first round (using the HTBI primer set) targeted the TCR CDR3. TCRdb used MiXCR to reprocess the multiplex PCR reads, holding one entry per CDR3 protein. The sample includes more than 600,000 distinct CDR3 sequences, roughly 17% of them seen just once. Germline V gives CDR1 SGHTA, CDR2 FQGNSA. V lost 3 bases and J 3 bases, leaving 16 bases between the germline ends. The CDR3 has 16 amino acids. The source of the sample is a study of T cells in Graves' hyperthyroidism and ophthalmopathy. Study summary: At the time of initial diagnosis and before any treatment, peripheral blood was collected.

Study-level points and caveats: Separation of ophthalmopathy from stable hyperthyroidism was achieved by a 13 V-J model. Blood also contained most expanded thyroid clonotypes above 0.001.

Specimen: blood. The TCR originated in a man younger than 35 with Graves' hyperthyroidism. The chain combines TRBV7-2 with TRBJ2-3; TRBD2 might be the D (5 bases). The CDR3 nucleotides read TGTGCCAGCAGCTTTAGTTGGAGCGAGGGTACAGATACGCAGTATTTT. This codes for CASSFSWSEGTDTQYF.